This TCR beta chain is drawn from a study of T cells in Graves' hyperthyroidism and ophthalmopathy. The study's findings and limits: Blood held most thyroid clonotypes expanded above 0.001 frequency.

What was amplified from RNA transcripts were TCR beta CDR3 regions. TCR CDR3 underwent first-round RT-PCR with the HTBI primer set. TCRdb passed the multiplex PCR reads through MiXCR, listing each CDR3 protein once. The sample includes approximately 590,000 distinct CDR3 sequences, approximately 15% of them seen just once. Subjects aged 18 to 65 presented with newly diagnosed hyperthyroidism of less than 2 months' duration. Germline CDR1 is LGHDT and CDR2 is YNNKEL (reference sequence). The V and J ends lost 1 base and 7 bases respectively, with 14 bases between them. This CDR3 has 15 residues. In this sample, this clonotype turned up many times. As yet, its antigen is unknown.

The origin of this receptor is a woman between 25 and 40 years old with Graves' hyperthyroidism. The chain recombines TRBV3-1 with TRBJ2-4; tentatively, D is TRBD2 (5 bases). The sequenced material came from blood. CDR3 nucleotide sequence: TGTGCCAGCAGCCAAGGATGGACGGGGTGGAACATTCAGTACTTC. Translation gives CASSQGWTGWNIQYF.